The sequence of this T cell receptor (beta chain) was determined in a study of T cell repertoires in cytomegalovirus infection. Study-wide background: Public signatures in TCR beta pointed to CMV infection and matching HLA type.

Study outcomes and limitations: Carriage of CMV together with the relevant HLA was identifiable through cumulative public TCR beta family frequency.

Germline V lookup: CDR1 DFQATT, CDR2 SNEGSKA (reference sequence). The CDR3 extends over 13 amino acids. V lost 6 bases, J lost 1 base, and 5 bases stayed unmatched. About this clonotype: Its target is unknown.

TCRdb reanalysed the reads using MiXCR and keeps one entry per CDR3 protein. The table records around 530,000 distinct CDR3 sequences, 26% of them present only once. This chain uses TRBV20-1 with TRBJ2-5, with 7 positions matching TRBD2. The TCR was taken from a human donor in good health (CMV status not recorded). Some clones in this sample may be carry-over from other donors' samples. The sequenced sample consisted of PBMCs. The CDR3 DNA reads TGCAGTGCCCATCTAGCGGCCCAAGAGACCCAGTACTTC. Encoded protein: CSAHLAAQETQYF.